The clone carrying this T cell receptor (beta chain) was seen ten or more times. This sample stems from a study of blood T cell repertoires in COVID-19. Study details: The analysed material was cDNA or gDNA that came from T cells, B-cell-depleted T cells, or PBMCs.

Trimming removed 5 bases from V and 2 bases from J; junction bases left unmatched: 3. The CDR3 length is 14 residues. The V gene's germline CDR1 is LNHNV and CDR2 YYDKDF (reference sequence). In the study's own analysis: Estimates of nucleated cell counts were drawn from the amplification of reference gene primers. This table comes from immunoSEQ multiplex PCR, and its TCRdb copy is limited to in-frame clones, with some not included. That table supplies the V and J calls and clone size; D and trimming were determined from the DNA. The top ten clones hold approximately 6.2% of a sample with around 100,000 clones, roughly 71% of them seen once.

The specimen was peripheral blood. V and J are TRBV15 and TRBJ2-3; 8 bases line up with TRBD2. The sequence derives from a man older than 75 with acute or convalescent COVID-19. CDR3 amino acids: CATSRGGTTDTQYF. The CDR3 coding sequence is TGTGCCACCAGCCGGGGGGGGACCACAGATACGCAGTATTTT.